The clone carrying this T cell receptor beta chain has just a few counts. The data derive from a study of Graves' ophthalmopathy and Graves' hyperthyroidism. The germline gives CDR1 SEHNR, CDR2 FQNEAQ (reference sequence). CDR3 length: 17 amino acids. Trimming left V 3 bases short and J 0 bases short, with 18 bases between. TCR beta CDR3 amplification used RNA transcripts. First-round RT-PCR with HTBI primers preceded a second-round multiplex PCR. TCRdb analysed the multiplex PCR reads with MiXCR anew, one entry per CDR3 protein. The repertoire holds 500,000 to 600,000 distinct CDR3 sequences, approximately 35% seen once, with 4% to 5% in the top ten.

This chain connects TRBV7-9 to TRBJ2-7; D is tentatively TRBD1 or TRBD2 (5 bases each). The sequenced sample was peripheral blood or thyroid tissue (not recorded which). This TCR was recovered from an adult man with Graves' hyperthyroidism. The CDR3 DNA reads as TGTGCCAGCAGCTTGGATAGGGACGGAAGATACTCCTACGAGCAGTACTTC. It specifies CASSLDRDGRYSYEQYF.